The 20 T cell receptor beta chains presented below share a single source sample, sequenced in a study of Graves' ophthalmopathy and Graves' hyperthyroidism (dated by TCRdb to 2017 to 2018). Sequenced using an Illumina HiSeq 2000. For repertoire sequencing, TCR beta CDR3 regions were amplified from RNA transcripts. HTBI primers and the Qiagen OneStep RT-PCR kit were used in a first-round RT-PCR, which was followed by a second-round multiplex PCR, size selection and purification. Using fastp trimming at Q25 and MiXCR clonotype assembly, TCRdb reanalyzed the public sequencing data and kept in-frame beta chains. Each CDR3 protein gets just one entry, which takes the most common genes and DNA from the rows behind it. Within this sample are around 400,000 distinct CDR3 sequences, with 18% of them counted one time only. The ten largest clones take up 1.5% to 2% of the sample. Input material: peripheral blood. Receptors were obtained from a woman between 18 and 29 years old with Graves' ophthalmopathy. Donor details come from another sample of the same person, matched by shared clones.

On this clonotype: The DNA is left out, because the CDR3 cannot be placed on it with certainty; the CDR3 is given as TCRdb lists it. The chain couples TRBV12-3 or TRBV12-4 to TRBJ1-5; whether TRBD1, the table's D call, matches the DNA was not checked. The CDR3 length is 21 residues, termini included. The CDR3 reads CASSLGTGAYEQYFGPGPQHF.

This clonotype was seen many times. V and J are TRBV12-3 or TRBV12-4 and TRBJ2-3; 10 bases match TRBD2. This CDR3 has 13 residues. V was pared by 3 bases and J by 10 bases, with 4 bases of the junction left unmatched. The CDR3 DNA reads as TGTGCCAGCAGTTTGGCTAGCGGGGGAGCGCAGTATTTT. Translating it yields CASSLASGGAQYF.

This clonotype was observed at least ten times. The rearrangement links TRBV7-2 to TRBJ1-1; D gene ambiguous. The CDR3 contains 13 residues. Trimming removed 1 base from V and 4 bases from J, with 7 bases in between. Germline assignment: CDR1 SGHTA and CDR2 FQGNSA. CDR3 region: CASSLGWGTEAFF. DNA of the CDR3: TGTGCCAGCAGCTTAGGGTGGGGCACTGAAGCTTTCTTT.

This clonotype has ten or more counts. The chain couples TRBV6-2 or TRBV6-3 to TRBJ2-3; D is unclear. The V gene lost 2 bases and the J gene lost 8 bases, with 5 bases spanning the gap. Looked up from germline, CDR1 is MNHEY and CDR2 is SVGEGT. The CDR3 loop spans 11 amino acids. The CDR3, as DNA: TGTGCCAGCAGTTACGCCCGTACGCAGTATTTT. Amino acid sequence: CASSYARTQYF.

This clonotype was observed many times. The V call is TRBV20-1, the J call TRBJ2-2; 15 bases are a match to TRBD2. Germline CDR1 and CDR2: DFQATT and SNEGSKA (reference sequence). The V gene end was trimmed by 5 bases and the J gene end by 4 bases; junction bases not matched to a gene: 5. The CDR3 is made up of 16 amino acids. Here the CDR3 reads CSAWTSGGGVTGELFF. The CDR3 nucleotides are TGCAGTGCTTGGACTAGCGGGGGGGGAGTCACCGGGGAGCTGTTTTTT.

This clonotype was recorded only once. This chain joins TRBV7-9 and TRBJ1-2, with 7 bases fitting TRBD1. From germline, CDR1 is SEHNR and CDR2 FQNEAQ (reference sequence). CDR3 length equals 14 residues. The V gene end was trimmed by 8 bases and the J gene end by 1 base; junction bases not matched to a gene: 7. This CDR3 reads CASPGDRSNYGYTF. CDR3 nucleotides: TGTGCCAGCCCAGGGGACAGAAGTAACTATGGCTACACCTTC.

The chain combines TRBV6-5 with TRBJ1-2, with TRBD1 matching 11 bases. The germline gives CDR1 MNHEY, CDR2 SVGAGI. This CDR3 spans 15 amino acids. The V and J ends lost 4 bases and 8 bases, in that order; junction bases with no gene match: 9. The chain's CDR3 is CASSSPSDRGRGYTF. The CDR3 region has the DNA TGTGCCAGCAGTTCGCCCTCGGACAGGGGGCGAGGCTACACCTTC.

This clonotype was detected many times. The chain uses TRBV11-1 and TRBJ2-7; TRBD2 matches 10 bases. The CDR3 spans 15 residues. The V segment lost 2 bases and the J segment 4 bases; nucleotides outside the gene matches: 5. Per the germline V gene, CDR1 is SGHAT and CDR2 is FQDESV (reference sequence). Here the CDR3 reads CASSLFRTSGYEQYF. In DNA form, the CDR3 reads TGTGCCAGCAGCTTATTTCGGACTAGCGGTTACGAGCAGTACTTC.

This clonotype has at least ten counts. The chain couples TRBV12-3 or TRBV12-4 to TRBJ2-4; perhaps TRBD1 as D (5 bases). The CDR3 length is 16 residues. Trimming stripped 3 bases from V and 0 bases from J, with 12 bases between. Written as DNA, the CDR3 is TGTGCCAGCAGTTTCAGACAGAGAATAGCCAAAAACATTCAGTACTTC. It translates to CASSFRQRIAKNIQYF.

The V call is TRBV6-1, the J call TRBJ2-2; D possibly corresponds to TRBD1 (5 bases). This CDR3 has 15 amino acids. Germline-derived CDR1 and CDR2 are MNHNS and SASEGT. V gave up 9 bases and J gave up 5 bases, with 19 bases separating them. Here the CDR3 reads CARLGRVPGTGELFF. CDR3 DNA: TGTGCCAGGCTTGGTCGGGTGCCAGGGACCGGGGAGCTGTTTTTT.

This clonotype was detected ten times or more. The chain carries TRBV6-1 and TRBJ2-7; D unresolved. V dropped 5 bases and J dropped 3 bases, with 17 bases sitting between them. In germline, CDR1 is MNHNS, CDR2 SASEGT. The CDR3 has 15 amino acids. The CDR3 region is CASSPGPARDYEQYF. The CDR3 region has the DNA TGTGCCAGCAGTCCTGGGCCGGCACGCGACTACGAGCAGTACTTC.

This clonotype was recorded at least ten times. The J gene is TRBJ1-5, the V gene TRBV6-1; D remains ambiguous. The CDR3 totals 12 residues. Germline V lookup: CDR1 MNHNS, CDR2 SASEGT. Between the trimmed V and J ends, which lost 3 bases and 4 bases, there was a span of 4 bases. CDR3 protein: CASSEVNQPQHF. CDR3 in DNA: TGTGCCAGCAGTGAGGTTAATCAGCCCCAGCATTTT.

This clonotype was counted many times. The rearrangement uses TRBV6-1 and TRBJ1-2, with D possibly matching TRBD1 (6 bases). The CDR3 has 13 residues. Germline CDR1 and CDR2: MNHNS and SASEGT. V lost 8 bases to trimming and J lost 2 bases, with 12 bases between them. CDR3 sequence: CASGVGHNYGYTF. The CDR3 DNA follows: TGTGCCAGCGGGGTGGGACACAACTATGGCTACACCTTC.

This clonotype was counted at least ten times. One end of the junction fails to match germline, which may point to a read error. This rearrangement joins TRBV6-5 to TRBJ1-2; D remains unclear. In germline, CDR1 is MNHEY, CDR2 SVGAGI. This CDR3 spans 13 amino acids. This CDR3 reads CASSYSDNNGYTF. The CDR3 coding sequence is TGTGCCAGCAGTTACTCGGATAACAATGGCTACACCTTC.

The sample holds one count of this clonotype. The chain employs TRBV20-1 and TRBJ2-5; possible D gene TRBD2, 5 bases. CDR3 length: 12 amino acids. The V gene lost 5 bases and the J gene lost 5 bases, with 12 bases spanning the gap. Germline V lookup: CDR1 DFQATT, CDR2 SNEGSKA (reference sequence). The CDR3: CSAHLRGETQYF. The CDR3 coding sequence is TGCAGTGCTCACCTGCGCGGGGAGACCCAGTACTTC.

The chain links TRBV19 to TRBJ1-2, with a possible D match to TRBD1 (5 bases). CDR3 length: 13 residues. V gave up 5 bases and J gave up 2 bases, with 9 bases separating them. Germline CDR1 LNHDA, CDR2 SQIVND (reference sequence). The CDR3 DNA reads as TGTGCCAGTAGTCCAGAGGGGAACTATGGCTACACCTTC. Residues: CASSPEGNYGYTF.

This clonotype was counted at least ten times. The gene calls are TRBV27 and TRBJ2-3; tentative D call: TRBD2 (7 bases). Germline V gene data show CDR1 as MNHEY and CDR2 as SMNVEV (reference sequence). The CDR3 totals 20 residues. The V gene lost 0 bases and the J gene lost 4 bases, with 26 bases spanning the gap. CDR3 sequence: CASSLSKGGEARRDSDTQYF. CDR3 nucleotide sequence: TGTGCCAGCAGTTTATCGAAAGGGGGGGAGGCTAGACGAGATTCAGATACGCAGTATTTT.

Comments on this clonotype: This clone may be a read error of a much larger clone one base away. The rearrangement uses TRBV5-1 and TRBJ1-1; a weak D match, TRBD1 (6 bases). The ends were cut back, 2 bases at V and 6 bases at J, with 17 bases in the middle. CDR3 length: 15 residues. Germline-derived CDR1 and CDR2 are SGHRS and YFSETQ. CDR3 DNA sequence: TGCGCCAGCAGCTTAGGACAGACCCCCGGCGCTGAAGCTTTCTTT. It specifies CASSLGQTPGAEAFF. Combining the CDR3 with reference TRBV5-1 and TRBJ1-1 gives the whole variable domain KAGVTQTPRYLIKTRGQQVTLSCSPISGHRSVSWYQQTPGQGLQFLFEYFSETQRNKGNFPGRFSGRQFSNSRSEMNVSTLELGDSALYLCASSLGQTPGAEAFFGQGTRLTVV.

The table lists this clonotype with many counts. The chain carries TRBV30 and TRBJ2-2; D is possibly TRBD1 or TRBD2 (6 bases each). V lost 4 bases to trimming and J lost 7 bases, with 13 bases between them. CDR1 and CDR2 (germline): GTSNPN, SVGIG (reference sequence). The CDR3 is 13 residues long. CDR3 bases: TGTGCCTGGAAAGGGGGGCTTGGCGGGGAGCTGTTTTTT. Translating it yields CAWKGGLGGELFF.

The chain has TRBV6-1 and TRBJ2-5, with D perhaps being TRBD1 or TRBD2 (6 bases each). Trimming removed 7 bases at V and 6 bases at J, with 18 bases between. CDR3 length equals 14 residues. In germline, CDR1 is MNHNS, CDR2 SASEGT. The CDR3 DNA is TGTGCCAGCACAAAACAGGGACTCGAGAAGACCCAGTACTTC. Protein sequence: CASTKQGLEKTQYF.